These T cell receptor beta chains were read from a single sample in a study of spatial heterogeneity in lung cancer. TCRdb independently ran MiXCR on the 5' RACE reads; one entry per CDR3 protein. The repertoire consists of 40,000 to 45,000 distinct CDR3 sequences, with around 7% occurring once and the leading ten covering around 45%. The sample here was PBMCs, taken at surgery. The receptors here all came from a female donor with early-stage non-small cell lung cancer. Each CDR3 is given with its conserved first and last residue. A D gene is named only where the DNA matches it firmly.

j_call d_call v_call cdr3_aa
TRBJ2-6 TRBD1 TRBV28 CASSSPGGTGANVLTF
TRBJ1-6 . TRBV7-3 CASSLDRYSPLHF
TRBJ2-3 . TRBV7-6 CASSLTGSHTDTQYF
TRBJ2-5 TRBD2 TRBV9 CASSVQGGETQYF
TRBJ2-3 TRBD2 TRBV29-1 CSVVGGGPEETDTQYF
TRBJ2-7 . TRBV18 CASSPRKVLQGEQYF
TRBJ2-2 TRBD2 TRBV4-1 CASSRKGLTSESTGELFF
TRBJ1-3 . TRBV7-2 CASSQYGNTIYF
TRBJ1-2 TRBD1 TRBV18 CASSRGTGGEFYGYTF
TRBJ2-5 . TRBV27 CASSLMSLTVAGAQETQYF
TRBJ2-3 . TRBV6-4 CASSDSVGDTQYF
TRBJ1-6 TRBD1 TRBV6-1 CASSAAAKTGRRYNSPLHF
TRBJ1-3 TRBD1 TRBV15 CATSGTDSGNTIYF
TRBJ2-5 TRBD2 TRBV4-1 CASAGGPWETQYF
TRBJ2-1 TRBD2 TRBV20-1 CSARTSGDEQFF
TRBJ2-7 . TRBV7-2 CASSLVEGASYEQYF
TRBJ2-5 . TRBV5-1 CASSRWAEQETQYF
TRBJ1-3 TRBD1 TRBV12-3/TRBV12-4 CASRKPGQRTNTIYF
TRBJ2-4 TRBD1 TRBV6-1 CASSETGGENIQYF
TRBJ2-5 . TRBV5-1 CASSLARGQGETQYF
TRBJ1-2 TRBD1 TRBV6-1 CASSDTRQGAGYGYTF
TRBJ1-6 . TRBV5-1 CASSLEGSYNSPLHF
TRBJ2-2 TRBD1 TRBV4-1 CATATGITGELFF
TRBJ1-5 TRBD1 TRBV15 CATSRDRGQGNQPQHF
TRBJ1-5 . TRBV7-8 CASSPHHPGDNQPQHF
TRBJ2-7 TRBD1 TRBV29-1 CSVAQGFYEQYF
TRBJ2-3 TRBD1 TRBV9 CASSVTGTVSTDTQYF
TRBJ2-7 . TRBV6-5 CASSISEQQYF
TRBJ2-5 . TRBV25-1 CASSESSLVETQYF
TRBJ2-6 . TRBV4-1 CASSRGSSGANVLTF
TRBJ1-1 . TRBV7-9 CASSFAPAEALF
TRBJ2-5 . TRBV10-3 CAISGTGTEKETQYF
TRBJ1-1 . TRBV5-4 CASSSGRANTEAFF
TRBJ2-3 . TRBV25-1 CASNRVGDTQYF
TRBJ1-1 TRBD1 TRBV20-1 CSARKTGGAGEAFF
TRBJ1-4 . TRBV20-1 CTVATNEKLFF
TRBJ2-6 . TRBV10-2 CASSEYGSGANVLTF
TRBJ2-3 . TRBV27 CASSLSRTSDTQYF
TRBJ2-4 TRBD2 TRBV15 CATSRASRGGKNIQYF
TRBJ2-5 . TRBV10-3 CATGLPQETQYF
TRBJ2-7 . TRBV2 CASSETGDLIYEQYF
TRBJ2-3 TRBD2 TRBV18 CASSPGLAGFLEGDTQYF
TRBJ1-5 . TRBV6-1 CASRRDGPQHF